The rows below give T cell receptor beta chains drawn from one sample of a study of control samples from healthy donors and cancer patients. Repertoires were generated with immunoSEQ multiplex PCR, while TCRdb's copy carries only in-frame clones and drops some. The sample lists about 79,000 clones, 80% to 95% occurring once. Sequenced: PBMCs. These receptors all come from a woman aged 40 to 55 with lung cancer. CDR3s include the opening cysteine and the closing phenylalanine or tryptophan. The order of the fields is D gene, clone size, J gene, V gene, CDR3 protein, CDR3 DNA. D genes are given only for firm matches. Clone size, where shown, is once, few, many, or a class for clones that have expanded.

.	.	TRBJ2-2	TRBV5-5	CASSTRGPGELFF	TGTGCCAGCAGCACCAGGGGTCCCGGGGAGCTGTTTTTT
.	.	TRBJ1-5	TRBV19	CASRPVGSAGQPQHF	TGTGCCAGCCGGCCGGTGGGCTCCGCGGGGCAGCCCCAGCATTTT
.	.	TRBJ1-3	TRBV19	CASSRLISGNTIYF	TGTGCCAGTAGCCGACTGATCTCTGGAAACACCATATATTTT
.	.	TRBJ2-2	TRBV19	CASRGFTNTGELFF	TGTGCCAGTAGGGGATTTACGAACACCGGGGAGCTGTTTTTT
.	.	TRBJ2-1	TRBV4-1	CASSQELGGGLNEQFF	TGCGCCAGCAGCCAAGAATTAGGGGGGGGGCTCAATGAGCAGTTCTTC
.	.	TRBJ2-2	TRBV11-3	CASSSGVGDTGELFF	TGTGCCAGCAGCTCGGGGGTCGGTGACACCGGGGAGCTGTTTTTT
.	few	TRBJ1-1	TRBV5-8	CASSLLGVNTEAFF	TGTGCCAGCAGCTTATTAGGAGTGAACACTGAAGCTTTCTTT
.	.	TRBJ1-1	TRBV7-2	CASSLDRAATEAFF	TGTGCCAGCAGCTTAGACAGGGCGGCCACTGAAGCTTTCTTT
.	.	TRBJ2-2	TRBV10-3	CAVQSGVVELFF	TGTGCCGTCCAATCGGGGGTTGTGGAGCTGTTTTTT
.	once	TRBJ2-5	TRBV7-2	CASARVRAPEETQYF	TGTGCCAGCGCCCGCGTCAGGGCCCCTGAGGAGACCCAGTACTTC
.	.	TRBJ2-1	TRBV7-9	CANGYGGLYNEQFF	TGTGCCAACGGTTATGGCGGACTCTACAATGAGCAGTTCTTC
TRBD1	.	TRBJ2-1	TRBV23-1	CASSQSYGTGGHEQFF	TGCGCCAGCAGTCAATCGTACGGGACAGGGGGTCATGAGCAGTTCTTC
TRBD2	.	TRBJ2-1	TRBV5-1	CASSLVGAGGPEQFF	TGCGCCAGCAGCTTGGTAGGCGCGGGGGGGCCTGAGCAGTTCTTC
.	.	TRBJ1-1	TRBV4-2	CASSQDSGLWNTEAFF	TGTGCCAGCAGCCAAGATTCAGGCTTGTGGAACACTGAAGCTTTCTTT
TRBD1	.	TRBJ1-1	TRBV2	CASSSGTGAEMWEAFF	TGTGCCAGCAGTTCCGGGACAGGGGCCGAAATGTGGGAAGCTTTCTTT
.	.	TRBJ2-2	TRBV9	CASSVRVGNTGELFF	TGTGCCAGCAGCGTCAGGGTGGGGAACACCGGGGAGCTGTTTTTT
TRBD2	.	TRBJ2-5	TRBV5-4	CASSLAFFLAGEPGQETQYF	TGTGCCAGCAGCTTGGCCTTTTTTCTAGCGGGGGAGCCAGGACAAGAGACCCAGTACTTC
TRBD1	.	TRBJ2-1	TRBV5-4	CASSYPGQGNNEQFF	TGTGCCAGCAGCTATCCTGGACAGGGGAACAATGAGCAGTTCTTC
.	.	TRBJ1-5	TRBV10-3	CAISPGDQPQHF	TGTGCCATCAGCCCGGGGGATCAGCCCCAGCATTTT
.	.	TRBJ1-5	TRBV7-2	CASGVNQPQHF	TGTGCCAGCGGGGTCAATCAGCCCCAGCATTTT
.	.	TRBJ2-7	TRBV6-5	CASEGQGEQYF	TGTGCCAGCGAGGGGCAAGGCGAGCAGTACTTC
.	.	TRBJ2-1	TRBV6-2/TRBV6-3	CASSQSGEQFF	TGTGCCAGCAGCCAAAGCGGTGAGCAGTTCTTC
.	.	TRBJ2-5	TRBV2	CASSATRKETQYF	TGTGCCAGCAGTGCAACACGAAAAGAGACCCAGTACTTC
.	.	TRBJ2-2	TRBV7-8	CASSFGGYTGELFF	TGTGCCAGCAGCTTTGGAGGGTACACCGGGGAGCTGTTTTTT
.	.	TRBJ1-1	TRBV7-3	CASSLTGSTEAFF	TGTGCCAGCAGCTTAACGGGGAGTACTGAAGCTTTCTTT
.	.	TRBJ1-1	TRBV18	CASSPGTPYTEAFF	TGTGCCAGCTCACCGGGGACACCGTACACTGAAGCTTTCTTT
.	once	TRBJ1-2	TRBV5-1	CASSTSSLPNGGYTF	TGCGCCAGCAGCACCTCCTCTCTCCCAAACGGTGGCTACACCTTC
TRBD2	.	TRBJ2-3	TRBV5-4	CASSLPGTSIVKGDTQYF	TGTGCCAGCAGCTTGCCCGGGACTAGCATTGTTAAAGGGGATACGCAGTATTTT
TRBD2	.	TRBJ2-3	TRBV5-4	CASSLHLGTRSDTQYF	TGTGCCAGCAGCTTACACCTCGGGACTAGATCGGATACGCAGTATTTT
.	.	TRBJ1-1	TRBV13	CASSLGHGAKSTEAFF	TGTGCCAGCAGCTTAGGCCACGGGGCGAAAAGCACTGAAGCTTTCTTT
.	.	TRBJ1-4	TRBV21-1	CASSIRRGDNEKLFF	TGTGCCAGCAGCATAAGGCGAGGAGATAATGAAAAACTGTTTTTT
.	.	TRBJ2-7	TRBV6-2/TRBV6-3	CASSYSNSYEQYF	TGTGCCAGCAGTTACTCGAATAGCTACGAGCAGTACTTC
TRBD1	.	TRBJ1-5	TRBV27	CASSLSPTGGELKHF	TGTGCCAGCAGTTTATCCCCCACAGGGGGCGAACTAAAGCATTTT
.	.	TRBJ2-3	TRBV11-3	CASSLWQGSTDTQYF	TGTGCCAGCAGCTTGTGGCAGGGTAGCACAGATACGCAGTATTTT
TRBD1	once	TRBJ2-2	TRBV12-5	CASGPPTGGQTGELFF	TGTGCTAGTGGTCCCCCTACAGGGGGTCAAACCGGGGAGCTGTTTTTT
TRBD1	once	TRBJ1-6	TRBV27	CASSLSWTGRSPLHF	TGTGCCAGCAGTTTATCGTGGACAGGGAGGTCACCCCTCCACTTT
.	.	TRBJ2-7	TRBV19	CASSIGRPYEQYF	TGTGCCAGTAGTATAGGCCGCCCCTACGAGCAGTACTTC
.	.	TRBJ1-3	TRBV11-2	CASSDTRTSGNTIYF	TGTGCCAGCAGCGATACCCGGACCTCTGGAAACACCATATATTTT
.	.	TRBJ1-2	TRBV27	CASSPSPGYGYTF	TGTGCCAGCAGTCCGTCGCCTGGGTATGGCTACACCTTC
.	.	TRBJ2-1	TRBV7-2	CASSLAQINEQFF	TGTGCCAGCAGCTTAGCACAGATCAATGAGCAGTTCTTC
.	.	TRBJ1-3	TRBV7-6	CASSLETPGLSGNTIYF	TGTGCCAGCAGCTTAGAAACCCCCGGCCTCTCTGGAAACACCATATATTTT
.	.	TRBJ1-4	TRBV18	CASSPSGNEKLFF	TGTGCCAGCTCACCTTCGGGTAATGAAAAACTGTTTTTT
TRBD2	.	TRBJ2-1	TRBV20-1	CSASSASGGEFNEQFF	TGCAGTGCTAGTTCGGCTAGCGGGGGTGAGTTCAATGAGCAGTTCTTC
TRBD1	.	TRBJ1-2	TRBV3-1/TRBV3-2	CASSHRTGGVYGYTF	TGTGCCAGCAGCCACCGGACAGGGGGAGTCTATGGCTACACCTTC
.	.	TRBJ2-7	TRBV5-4	CASSLVGGGVKAYEQYF	TGTGCCAGCAGCTTGGTGGGGGGAGGTGTGAAGGCATACGAGCAGTACTTC
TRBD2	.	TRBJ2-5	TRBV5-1	CASSLDRGGETQYF	TGCGCCAGCAGCTTGGATCGGGGGGGCGAGACCCAGTACTTC
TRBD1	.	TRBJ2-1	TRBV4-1	CASSQLTGGLYNEQFF	TGCGCCAGCAGCCAATTGACAGGGGGCTTATACAATGAGCAGTTCTTC
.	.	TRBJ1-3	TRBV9	CASSVSSGNTIYF	TGTGCCAGCAGCGTATCATCAGGGAACACCATATATTTT